This TCR beta chain was sequenced during a study of blood T cell repertoires in COVID-19. On the study more broadly: Sites in the United States, Italy and Spain provided acute and convalescent COVID-19 samples. Nucleic acid was either cDNA or gDNA, and it came from T cells, B-cell-depleted T cells, or PBMCs.

Germline CDR1 MDHEN, CDR2 SYDVKM. CDR3 length: 13 amino acids. Trimming stripped 8 bases from V and 0 bases from J, with 11 bases between. For recovered donors of Cohort 3, there were two negative PCRs, clearance, or symptom resolution. Original data processing: For nucleated cells, counts were estimated from reference gene primer amplification. Clones were sequenced by immunoSEQ multiplex PCR, and TCRdb holds only the in-frame ones, with some missing. From that table come the V and J calls and clone size; the DNA was used to work out D and trimming. The table includes 250,000 to 300,000 clones, 85% to 90% detected once.

The J gene is TRBJ2-7, the V gene TRBV28, with a weak D call TRBD1 (6 bases). The sequenced sample was PBMCs or T cells enriched from blood (not recorded which). This receptor was identified in a woman in her sixties who had recovered from COVID-19. DNA of the CDR3: TGTGCCAGCCGTCTCAGGGGCTCCTACGAGCAGTACTTC. This translates into CASRLRGSYEQYF.